Listed here is a single T cell receptor (beta chain). Its antigen remains unidentified. Generated by immunoSEQ multiplex PCR, the TCRdb table keeps only in-frame clones and is missing some. Of 65,000 to 85,000 clones in the sample, roughly 89% were seen once. This entry comes from a study of OX40 agonist ivuxolimab in advanced cancers. V was pared by 3 bases and J by 4 bases, with 12 bases between. Germline V gene data show CDR1 as SGHNT and CDR2 as YENEEA. The CDR3 is 14 residues long. Study outcomes and limitations: Determination of antigen specificity was not performed for the expanded peripheral T cells.

This clonotype originated in an adult with an advanced solid tumor such as melanoma, head and neck, liver or kidney cancer. The specimen comprised CD4+ or CD8+ T cells sorted from blood, sampled in a trial of the OX40 agonist ivuxolimab. V is TRBV11-3 and J is TRBJ2-5; D might be TRBD2 (6 bases). This CDR3 reads CASSFGGAGETQYF. In DNA form, the CDR3 reads TGTGCCAGCAGCTTCGGAGGGGCCGGAGAGACCCAGTACTTC.